Shown below are 26 T cell receptor beta chains from a single sample sequenced in a study of T cells after yellow fever vaccination. One entry per CDR3 protein results from TCRdb running MiXCR on the 5' RACE reads. The sample yields under 500,000 distinct CDR3 sequences, 18% seen once. The sample here was PBMCs, taken before the yellow fever booster vaccination. The origin of the receptors is a young man who received the YFV17D yellow fever vaccine.

This clonotype was seen a handful of times. This rearrangement joins TRBV4-3 to TRBJ1-2; D unresolved. The CDR3 covers 13 residues. CDR1 LGHNA and CDR2 YSLEER come from the germline V gene. V was cut by 0 bases and J by 4 bases, with 6 bases left in between. The CDR3: CASSQDGSYGYTF. CDR3 nucleotide sequence: TGCGCCAGCAGCCAAGATGGCAGCTATGGCTACACCTTC.

V and J are TRBV12-3 or TRBV12-4 and TRBJ1-1; D unclear. Trimming removed 6 bases from V and 4 bases from J, with 15 bases in between. CDR3 length: 14 amino acids. CDR3 sequence reads: CASRREAGGTEAFF. The CDR3 nucleotides are TGTGCCAGCAGGAGAGAGGCGGGAGGCACTGAAGCTTTCTTT.

This clonotype has at least ten counts. The V gene is TRBV6-5, the J gene TRBJ1-2; tentative D call: TRBD1 (5 bases). The V gene's germline CDR1 is MNHEY and CDR2 SVGAGI. Trimming shortened V by 0 bases and J by 4 bases, and 9 bases separated the two germline ends. This CDR3 has 14 residues. The CDR3 sequence is CASSYSGDPYGYTF. CDR3 bases: TGTGCCAGCAGTTACTCGGGGGATCCCTATGGCTACACCTTC.

The rearrangement joins TRBV27 to TRBJ2-3; D not resolved. Trimming cost V 3 bases and J 0 bases, with 13 bases left between them. CDR3 length: 16 residues. CDR1 MNHEY and CDR2 SMNVEV come from the germline V gene (reference sequence). For the CDR3, the DNA is TGTGCCAGCAGTTTCTACTACCGTGCTAGCACAGATACGCAGTATTTT. Amino acid sequence: CASSFYYRASTDTQYF.

The chain links TRBV27 to TRBJ2-4; D call uncertain. Trimming took 4 bases from V and 9 from J, leaving 16 bases between them. The V gene's germline CDR1 is MNHEY and CDR2 SMNVEV (reference sequence). The CDR3 length is 14 residues. The CDR3 DNA reads TGTGCCAGCAGTTGGAGCGCTATTGACGTCATTCAGTACTTC. It yields the protein CASSWSAIDVIQYF.

The rearrangement uses TRBV19 and TRBJ2-1; the D is unclear. Germline-derived CDR1 and CDR2 are LNHDA and SQIVND (reference sequence). The CDR3 covers 11 residues. Deletions cut 7 bases from V and 10 bases from J, with 11 bases between. The CDR3 is CASKRAYEQFF. The CDR3 coding sequence is TGTGCCAGTAAAAGAGCGTACGAGCAGTTCTTC.

This clonotype was observed a handful of times. This chain's CDR3 is CASSAPGQGVNEQYV. DNA for the CDR3: TGTGCCAGCAGTGCCCCGGGACAGGGAGTCAACGAGCAGTACGTC. The chain has TRBV6-2 or TRBV6-3 and TRBJ2-7; 9 nucleotides match TRBD1. The CDR3 length is 15 residues. Germline CDR1 and CDR2: MNHEY and SVGEGT. After removal of 5 bases from V and 5 bases from J, the junction contained 10 bases not matched to a gene.

The rearrangement joins TRBV20-1 to TRBJ2-5; D may correspond to TRBD1 or TRBD2 (6 bases each). Germline values: CDR1 DFQATT, CDR2 SNEGSKA (reference sequence). V dropped 3 bases and J dropped 4 bases, with 24 bases sitting between them. The CDR3 spans 17 residues. CDR3 DNA: TGCAGTGCTAGTGAGGGGGTGGCGGGACCTAAGGCAGAGACCCAGTACTTC. Its protein is CSASEGVAGPKAETQYF.

About this clonotype itself: A read error may be the cause here, since a much bigger clone is one base away. J is TRBJ2-2 and V is TRBV7-9; D remains ambiguous. CDR1 and CDR2 (germline): SEHNR, FQNEAQ (reference sequence). This CDR3 has 12 residues. V was trimmed by 4 bases and J by 1 base, leaving 1 base between them. CDR3 region: CASSWNTGELFF. In DNA form, the CDR3 reads TGTGCCAGCAGCTGGAACACCGGGGAGCTGTTTTTT.

The chain couples TRBV7-8 to TRBJ2-7, with no clear D. Trimming removed 6 bases from V and 7 bases from J, with 16 bases in between. The germline V gene encodes CDR1 SGHVS and CDR2 FQNEAQ. The CDR3 is 13 amino acids. This chain's CDR3 is CASSKGSFIEQYF. The CDR3 DNA sequence: TGTGCCAGCAGTAAGGGATCGTTTATAGAGCAGTACTTC.

The rearrangement links TRBV20-1 to TRBJ1-2; D possibly corresponds to TRBD1 (6 bases). Per the germline V gene, CDR1 is DFQATT and CDR2 is SNEGSKA (reference sequence). V lost 6 bases and J lost 5, with 19 bases in between. The length of the CDR3 is 14 residues. CDR3 sequence: CSARGGERAYGYTF. Here the CDR3 DNA reads TGCAGTGCCCGAGGGGGGGAACGTGCGTATGGCTACACCTTC.

The rearrangement joins TRBV20-1 to TRBJ2-7, with D perhaps TRBD2 (6 bases). This CDR3 is 13 amino acids long. With 5 bases removed from V and 1 base from J, the gap between germline ends came to 12 bases. From germline, CDR1 is DFQATT and CDR2 SNEGSKA (reference sequence). CDR3 nucleotide sequence: TGCAGTGCTCGGGGACTGAGATCCTACGAGCAGTACTTC. The encoded protein is CSARGLRSYEQYF.

This clonotype turned up a few times. The rearrangement uses TRBV20-1 and TRBJ1-1; possibly TRBD1 for D (6 bases). The ends were cut back, 6 bases at V and 1 base at J, with 12 bases in the middle. In germline, CDR1 is DFQATT, CDR2 SNEGSKA (reference sequence). CDR3 length: 13 residues. The CDR3 here is CSAMGGQNTEAFF. The CDR3 coding sequence is TGCAGTGCGATGGGGGGACAGAACACTGAAGCTTTCTTT.

This clonotype has ten or more counts. The chain uses TRBV6-5 and TRBJ1-2; D is unclear. V lost 6 bases and J lost 5, with 13 bases in between. This CDR3 contains 13 residues. Germline V lookup: CDR1 MNHEY, CDR2 SVGAGI. CDR3 coding DNA: TGTGCCAGCAGGCCCAGAGCCAGTTATGGCTACACCTTC. Translated: CASRPRASYGYTF.

The chain carries TRBV27 and TRBJ1-1; D is ambiguous. The CDR3 covers 15 residues. Germline CDR1 is MNHEY and CDR2 is SMNVEV (reference sequence). V was shortened by 2 bases and J by 1 base, with 11 bases between the two germline ends. The CDR3 spells CASSLMGSRNTEAFF. The CDR3 nucleotides read TGTGCCAGCAGTTTAATGGGGAGCCGGAACACTGAAGCTTTCTTT.

The J gene is TRBJ1-2, the V gene TRBV28, with TRBD1 identical over 9 bases. Trimming removed 5 bases from V and 3 bases from J; junction bases left unmatched: 4. The CDR3 is made up of 14 amino acids. The germline gives CDR1 MDHEN, CDR2 SYDVKM. The CDR3 sequence is CASSTGQGYYGYTF. The CDR3 region has the DNA TGTGCCAGCAGTACCGGACAGGGGTACTATGGCTACACCTTC.

The chain carries TRBV6-6 and TRBJ2-3; TRBD1 matches 8 bases. The V and J ends lost 6 bases and 2 bases, in that order; junction bases with no gene match: 1. Germline V gives CDR1 MNHNY, CDR2 SVGAGI (reference sequence). CDR3 length equals 13 residues. CDR3 DNA sequence: TGTGCCAGCAGACAGGGGGTCACAGATACGCAGTATTTT. Amino acids: CASRQGVTDTQYF.

V gene TRBV9 combines with J gene TRBJ2-1, with D perhaps TRBD2 (5 bases). The CDR3 is made up of 13 amino acids. Looked up from germline, CDR1 is SGDLS and CDR2 is YYNGEE. V lost 3 bases and J lost 8, with 12 bases in between. This CDR3 is CASSGGLSYEQFF. The CDR3, as DNA: TGTGCCAGCAGCGGAGGACTGAGCTATGAGCAGTTCTTC. The entire variable domain, with the rest obtained from reference TRBV9 and TRBJ2-1, is as follows: DSGVTQTPKHLITATGQRVTLRCSPRSGDLSVYWYQQSLDQGLQFLIQYYNGEERAKGNILERFSAQQFPDLHSELNLSSLELGDSALYFCASSGGLSYEQFFGPGTRLTVL.

J is TRBJ1-1 and V is TRBV11-2; D gene uncertain. In germline, CDR1 is SGHAT, CDR2 FQNNGV. The CDR3 extends over 16 amino acids. Trimming took 1 base from V and 0 from J, leaving 12 bases between them. The CDR3 protein is CASSLVGAGMNTEAFF. DNA of the CDR3: TGTGCCAGCAGCTTAGTCGGCGCAGGAATGAACACTGAAGCTTTCTTT.

This clonotype was recorded a few times. V is TRBV3-1 and J is TRBJ2-2, with D tentatively TRBD1 (5 bases). The CDR3 has 12 amino acids. From germline, CDR1 is LGHDT and CDR2 YNNKEL (reference sequence). Between the trimmed V and J ends, which lost 3 bases and 8 bases, there was a span of 7 bases. CDR3 DNA sequence: TGTGCCAGCAGCCACAGGGTGGGGGAGCTGTTTTTT. This translates into CASSHRVGELFF.

The chain couples TRBV2 to TRBJ2-3, with D perhaps TRBD1 or TRBD2 (5 bases each). Germline CDR1 and CDR2: SNHLY and FYNNEI. The CDR3 is 17 amino acids. V was clipped by 5 bases and J by 8 bases, with 26 bases between them. The CDR3 DNA reads TGTGCCAGCAGTAGCCGGGACGGAGTAACTAGGCTAGCTACGCAGTATTTT. Amino acids: CASSSRDGVTRLATQYF.

In nucleotides, the CDR3 is TGTGCCAGCAGTCGCCCTCCGGGACAGGTTTTTAATTCACCCCTCCACTTT. It yields the protein CASSRPPGQVFNSPLHF. V and J are TRBV6-2 or TRBV6-3 and TRBJ1-6; the match to TRBD1 covers 8 bases. Trimming removed 5 bases from V and 6 bases from J; junction bases left unmatched: 12. The CDR3 covers 17 residues. Germline values: CDR1 MNHEY, CDR2 SVGEGT.

With respect to this clonotype: This may be a read error: a much more frequent sequence differs by one nucleotide. V gene TRBV6-1 combines with J gene TRBJ2-7; D uncertain. Per germline, CDR1 MNHNS and CDR2 SASEGT. CDR3 length: 13 amino acids. Trimming took 4 bases from V and 3 from J, leaving 10 bases between them. CDR3 coding DNA: TGTGCCAGCAGTGGAGGAGACCTCTACGAGCAGTACTTC. Encoded protein: CASSGGDLYEQYF.

The chain couples TRBV30 to TRBJ2-7, with D maybe TRBD2 (5 bases). With 3 bases removed from V and 0 bases from J, the gap between germline ends came to 12 bases. Germline values: CDR1 GTSNPN, CDR2 SVGIG (reference sequence). This CDR3 contains 14 residues. CDR3 in amino acids: CAWSPEGGSYEQYF. The CDR3 DNA reads as TGTGCCTGGAGCCCTGAGGGTGGCTCCTACGAGCAGTACTTC.

This clonotype was observed a few times. V is TRBV7-2 and J is TRBJ2-6, with TRBD2 as a possible D gene (6 bases). CDR1 SGHTA and CDR2 FQGNSA come from the germline V gene. V gave up 3 bases and J gave up 2 bases, with 17 bases separating them. The CDR3 runs 18 residues. CDR3 protein: CASSFHIDWGAGANVLTF. The CDR3 DNA reads TGTGCCAGCAGCTTCCATATCGATTGGGGGGCTGGGGCCAACGTCCTGACTTTC.

This clonotype was counted between two and nine times. This chain links TRBV5-6 with TRBJ1-5; D is ambiguous. CDR1 and CDR2 from the germline V gene are SGHDT and YYEEEE. This CDR3 region has 14 residues. V dropped 0 bases and J dropped 2 bases, with 6 bases sitting between them. CDR3 in DNA: TGTGCCAGCAGCTTGGGACAACGCAATCAGCCCCAGCATTTT. Encoded protein: CASSLGQRNQPQHF.